The clone carrying this TCR beta chain was seen only a few times. Deletions cut 2 bases from V and 4 bases from J, with 17 bases between. Germline CDR1 is MNHEY and CDR2 is SVGAGI. The CDR3 extends over 16 amino acids. Graves' hyperthyroidism showing no ophthalmopathy progression within 18 months was considered stable. The data were obtained in a study of T cells in Graves' hyperthyroidism and ophthalmopathy. RNA transcripts gave rise to amplified TCR beta CDR3 regions. Initially, a first-round RT-PCR of the TCR CDR3 employed the HTBI primer set. TCRdb recomputed calls from the multiplex PCR reads with MiXCR, one row per CDR3 protein. The table has hundreds of thousands of distinct CDR3 sequences, approximately 40% seen once; the top ten hold around 31%.

The rearrangement links TRBV6-5 to TRBJ2-5; D call uncertain. The clonotype was recovered from a woman in her forties with Graves' hyperthyroidism. Sequencing used blood. CDR3 protein: CASSYGVQAGRETQYF. As DNA, the CDR3 is TGTGCCAGCAGTTACGGTGTCCAGGCCGGGCGAGAGACCCAGTACTTC.